This paragraph reports one TCR beta chain. Trimming left V 7 bases short and J 7 bases short, with 10 bases between. Germline V lookup: CDR1 SQVTM, CDR2 ANQGSEA. The CDR3 length is 11 residues. These data originate in a study of CD8 T cells in Susac syndrome. With random hexamers, reverse transcription was performed on about 0.5 to 1 ug of RNA. TCRdb reprocessed the immunoSEQ multiplex PCR reads with MiXCR, giving one entry per CDR3 protein. The sample holds about 150,000 distinct CDR3 sequences; over 85% are singletons and the top ten take over 0.2%. The sequence was obtained from a human donor with multiple sclerosis. The sequenced material came from CD8+ T cells from PBMCs. The chain carries TRBV29-1 and TRBJ2-2; D unresolved. CDR3 DNA sequence: TGCAGCGGCCTGCAACGCGGGGAGCTGTTTTTT. This sequence encodes CSGLQRGELFF.